Listed below are T cell receptor beta chains from one sample, sequenced in a study of OX40 agonist ivuxolimab in advanced cancers. Profiled with immunoSEQ multiplex PCR; TCRdb holds only in-frame clones, not every one. The table records nearly 60,000 clones, 75% to 90% of them present only once. This material consisted of CD4+ or CD8+ T cells sorted from blood, taken in a trial of the OX40 agonist ivuxolimab. All receptors derive from an adult with an advanced solid tumor such as melanoma, head and neck, liver or kidney cancer. Both conserved end residues are part of each CDR3. The order of the fields is clone size, V gene, J gene, D gene, CDR3 DNA, CDR3 protein. D genes are given only for firm matches. Clone size, where shown, is once, few, many, or a class for clones that have expanded.

once,TRBV6-4,TRBJ2-1,TRBD1,TGTGCCAGCAGTCCCGAGACAGGGGCCTACAATGAGCAGTTCTTC,CASSPETGAYNEQFF
.,TRBV6-6,TRBJ2-5,.,TGTGCCAGCAGTCCCAGGGGGGGTACTGAGACCCAGTACTTC,CASSPRGGTETQYF
.,TRBV29-1,TRBJ1-5,.,TGCAGCGTTGATGGGGGTGGCAATCAGCCCCAGCATTTT,CSVDGGGNQPQHF
.,TRBV4-3,TRBJ1-1,TRBD1,TGCGCCAGCTCAGCGAGACAGGGGGAAACTGAAGCTTTCTTT,CASSARQGETEAFF
.,TRBV5-1,TRBJ2-2,.,TGCGCCAGCAGCTTAGGACACCCGAACACCGGGGAGCTGTTTTTT,CASSLGHPNTGELFF
.,TRBV28,TRBJ1-1,.,TGTGCCAGCAGACCGGGACAGAACACTGAAGCTTTCTTT,CASRPGQNTEAFF
.,TRBV5-1,TRBJ2-5,.,TGCGCCAGCAGCCCAGCCACGACAGACCAAGAGACCCAGTACTTC,CASSPATTDQETQYF
.,TRBV28,TRBJ2-7,TRBD2,TGTGCCAGCCAGACTAGCGGGGGTGCCTACGAGCAGTACTTC,CASQTSGGAYEQYF
.,TRBV6-6,TRBJ2-1,.,TGTGCCAGCATCTACTCTACCATTTACAATGAGCAGTTCTTC,CASIYSTIYNEQFF
.,TRBV6-4,TRBJ1-4,TRBD1,TGTGCCAGCAGTGACCCGACAGGGCATGAAAAACTGTTTTTT,CASSDPTGHEKLFF
.,TRBV29-1,TRBJ2-1,.,TGCAGCGTTGGGGGCCCCTACAATGAGCAGTTCTTC,CSVGGPYNEQFF
once,TRBV6-5,TRBJ1-3,.,TGTGCCAGCAGTTACTCGTTAGGGCCTGGAAACACCATATATTTT,CASSYSLGPGNTIYF
.,TRBV6-6,TRBJ1-2,TRBD1,TGTGCCAGCACCTCGGACAGGGGGAACTATGGCTACACCTTC,CASTSDRGNYGYTF
.,TRBV2,TRBJ2-5,TRBD1,TGTGCCAGCCGGGACAGCTACCAAGAGACCCAGTACTTC,CASRDSYQETQYF
.,TRBV28,TRBJ2-3,.,TGTGCCAGCAGTTTTGTACGAAAGGATACGCAGTATTTT,CASSFVRKDTQYF